These T cell receptor beta chains were read from a single sample in a study of T cell changes during pregnancy in multiple sclerosis. TCRdb's table, derived via immunoSEQ multiplex PCR, lists solely in-frame clones and lacks some. The sample has roughly 38,000 clones; about 88% are singletons. The source material was CD8+ T cells from peripheral blood mononuclear cells, sampled in the third trimester of pregnancy. These receptor sequences come from a female donor with multiple sclerosis, enrolled in a pregnancy study. Both conserved end residues are part of each CDR3.

CDR3aa,len,v_gene,j_gene
CATSSGAFTYEQYF,14,TRBV15,TRBJ2-7
CASSESRLENYGYTF,15,TRBV2,TRBJ1-2
CASSLGGAIYEQYF,14,TRBV5-6,TRBJ2-7
CASSFTLNTEAFF,13,TRBV6-5,TRBJ1-1
CASSLDRGRNTIYF,14,TRBV5-1,TRBJ1-3
CASSPIRGTYEQYF,14,TRBV11-3,TRBJ2-7
CASSPDRQETQYF,13,TRBV18,TRBJ2-5
CASSQDIDSRNTIYF,15,TRBV4-3,TRBJ1-3
CASSLLGTGDEQFF,14,TRBV27,TRBJ2-1
CASLGRDNSEKLFF,14,TRBV2,TRBJ1-4
CASSQVLASTDTQYF,15,TRBV4-1,TRBJ2-3
CASSSGLQETQYF,13,TRBV7-9,TRBJ2-5
CASSVALGGSNYGYTF,16,TRBV9,TRBJ1-2
CASKWQGGPGNTIYF,15,TRBV28,TRBJ1-3